The clone carrying this T cell receptor beta chain was recorded at least ten times. Amplified regions were TCR beta CDR3 sequences from RNA transcripts. An initial round of RT-PCR targeting the TCR CDR3 relied on the HTBI primer set. In TCRdb, the multiplex PCR reads were re-called with MiXCR into one record per CDR3 protein. Seen here are 200,000 to 250,000 distinct CDR3 sequences, more than 20% observed once, and the top ten hold about a third. The sample belongs to a study of T cells in Graves' hyperthyroidism and ophthalmopathy. Per the germline V gene, CDR1 is GTSNPN and CDR2 is SVGIG (reference sequence). The trim removed 4 bases at V and 2 bases at J, leaving 7 bases unmatched. The CDR3 loop spans 14 amino acids.

This clonotype was obtained from a woman aged 40 to 49 with Graves' ophthalmopathy. Sequences were obtained from blood. The V and J genes are TRBV30 and TRBJ1-1, with TRBD1 matching 7 bases. The DNA of the CDR3 is TGTGCCTGGATCTATCCAGGGGGTAACACTGAAGCTTTCTTT. Protein product: CAWIYPGGNTEAFF.